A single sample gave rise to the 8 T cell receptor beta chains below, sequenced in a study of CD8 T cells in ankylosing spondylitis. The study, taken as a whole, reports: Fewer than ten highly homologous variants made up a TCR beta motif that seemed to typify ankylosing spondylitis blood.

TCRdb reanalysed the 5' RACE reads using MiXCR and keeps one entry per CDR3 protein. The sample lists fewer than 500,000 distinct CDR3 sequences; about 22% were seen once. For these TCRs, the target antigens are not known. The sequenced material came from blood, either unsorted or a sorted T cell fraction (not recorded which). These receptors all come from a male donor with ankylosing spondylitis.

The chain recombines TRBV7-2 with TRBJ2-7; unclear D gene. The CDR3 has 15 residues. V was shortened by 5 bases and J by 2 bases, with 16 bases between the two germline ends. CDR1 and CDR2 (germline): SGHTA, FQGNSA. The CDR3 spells CASSVVYSDTYEQYF. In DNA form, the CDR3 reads TGTGCCAGCAGCGTAGTTTACAGTGACACCTACGAGCAGTACTTC.

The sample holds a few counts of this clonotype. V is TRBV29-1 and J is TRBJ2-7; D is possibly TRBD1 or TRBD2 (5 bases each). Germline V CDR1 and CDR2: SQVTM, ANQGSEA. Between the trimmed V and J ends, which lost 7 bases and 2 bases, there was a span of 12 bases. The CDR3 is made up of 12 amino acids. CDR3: CSGDRGAYEQYF. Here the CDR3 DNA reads TGCAGCGGGGACCGTGGGGCCTACGAGCAGTACTTC.

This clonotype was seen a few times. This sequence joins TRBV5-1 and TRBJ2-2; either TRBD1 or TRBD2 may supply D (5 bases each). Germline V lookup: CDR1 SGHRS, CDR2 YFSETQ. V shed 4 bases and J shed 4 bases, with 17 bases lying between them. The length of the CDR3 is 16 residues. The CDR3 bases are TGCGCCAGCAGCGCTCCGGGACCGTCGGGCACCGGGGAGCTGTTTTTT. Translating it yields CASSAPGPSGTGELFF.

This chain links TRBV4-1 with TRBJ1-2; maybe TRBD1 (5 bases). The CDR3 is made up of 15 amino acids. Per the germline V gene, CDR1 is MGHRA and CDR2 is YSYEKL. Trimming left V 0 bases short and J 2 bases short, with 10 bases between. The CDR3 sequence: CASSQEPGPNYGYTF. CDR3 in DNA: TGCGCCAGCAGCCAAGAGCCGGGACCCAACTATGGCTACACCTTC.

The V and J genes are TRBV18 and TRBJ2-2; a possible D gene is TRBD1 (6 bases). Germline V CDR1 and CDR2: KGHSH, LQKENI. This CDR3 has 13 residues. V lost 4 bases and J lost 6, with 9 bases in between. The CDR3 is CASSQDSPGELFF. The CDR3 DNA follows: TGTGCCAGCTCACAGGACAGTCCCGGGGAGCTGTTTTTT.

The CDR3 region is CASSPLGEVSNQPQHF. The CDR3 coding sequence is TGTGCCAGCTCACCATTAGGGGAGGTGAGCAATCAGCCCCAGCATTTT. The genes are TRBV18 and TRBJ1-5; TRBD1 is a possible D gene (5 bases). The length of the CDR3 is 16 residues. From germline, CDR1 is KGHSH and CDR2 LQKENI. With 2 bases removed from V and 1 base from J, the gap between germline ends came to 12 bases.

CDR3 sequence reads: CASSPYGGRATDTQYF. CDR3 sequence (DNA): TGCGCCAGCAGCCCATATGGCGGGAGGGCCACAGATACGCAGTATTTT. The chain couples TRBV5-1 to TRBJ2-3; 9 bases are a match to TRBD2. The J segment lost 2 bases and the V segment lost 4 bases, leaving 8 bases of the junction unmatched. In germline, CDR1 is SGHRS, CDR2 YFSETQ. CDR3 length: 16 residues.

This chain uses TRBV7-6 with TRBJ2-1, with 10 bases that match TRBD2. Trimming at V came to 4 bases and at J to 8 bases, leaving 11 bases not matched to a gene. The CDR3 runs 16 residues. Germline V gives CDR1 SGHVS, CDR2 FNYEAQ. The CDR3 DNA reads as TGTGCCAGCAGCTCACTAGCGGGAACCACTAATGATGAGCAGTTCTTC. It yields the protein CASSSLAGTTNDEQFF.